The clone carrying this T cell receptor beta chain was recorded only once. The antigen is unknown. Per germline, CDR1 MDHEN and CDR2 SYDVKM. With 4 bases removed from V and 1 base from J, the gap between germline ends came to 13 bases. CDR3 length: 15 residues. The sample is drawn from a study of shared clonotypes between healthy human individuals. Across the study: A couple of women and a few men aged 18 to 49 made up the donors. Findings and limits, study-wide: Some clonotypes were shared by all four sorted-subset donors, while others were not shared. The non-shared ones had lower generation probabilities than the shared ones.

The test was conducted at deep level. In replicate PCRs of sorted subsets, 150 to 200 ng DNA, roughly 27,000 T cell genomes, was used. Repertoires were generated with immunoSEQ multiplex PCR, while TCRdb's copy carries only in-frame clones and drops some. Of some 1 million clones in the sample, about 70% are singletons; the top ten hold 1.5%. Sequencing was done on a sample of memory CD4+ T cells sorted from blood. The subset is: CD45RA-negative fraction. The clonotype was recovered from a man aged 18 to 30 in good health. The chain has TRBV28 and TRBJ1-1; D remains ambiguous. The DNA of the CDR3 is TGTGCCAGCAGTTCTCGACCGGGGAGGAACACTGAAGCTTTCTTT. Translation: CASSSRPGRNTEAFF. The entire variable domain, with the rest obtained from reference TRBV28 and TRBJ1-1, is as follows: DVKVTQSSRYLVKRTGEKVFLECVQDMDHENMFWYRQDPGLGLRLIYFSYDVKMKEKGDIPEGYSVSREKKERFSLILESASTNQTSMYLCASSSRPGRNTEAFFGQGTRLTVV.